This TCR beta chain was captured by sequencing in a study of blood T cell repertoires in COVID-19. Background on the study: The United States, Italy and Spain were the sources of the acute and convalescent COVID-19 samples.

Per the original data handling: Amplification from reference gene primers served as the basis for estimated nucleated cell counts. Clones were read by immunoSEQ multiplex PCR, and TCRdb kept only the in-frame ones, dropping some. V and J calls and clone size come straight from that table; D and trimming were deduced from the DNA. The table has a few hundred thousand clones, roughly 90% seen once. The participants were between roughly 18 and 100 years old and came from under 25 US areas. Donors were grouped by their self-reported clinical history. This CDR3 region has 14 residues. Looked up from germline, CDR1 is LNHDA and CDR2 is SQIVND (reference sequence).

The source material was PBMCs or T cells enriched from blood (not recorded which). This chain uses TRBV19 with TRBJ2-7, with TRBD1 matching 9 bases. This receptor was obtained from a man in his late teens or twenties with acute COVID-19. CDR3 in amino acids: CATSQGDREYEQYF. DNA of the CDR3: TGTGCGACTTCACAAGGGGACAGGGAGTACGAGCAGTACTTC.